This record covers a single TCR beta chain. This CDR3 region has 15 residues. Germline CDR1 MDHEN, CDR2 SYDVKM. V gave up 1 base and J gave up 12 bases, with 16 bases separating them. The data derive from a study of T cell responses to AZD1222 COVID-19 vaccine. The table came from immunoSEQ multiplex PCR; TCRdb's copy has only in-frame clones and leaves some out. The sample contains roughly 270,000 clones, 94% of which appear only once. The chain combines TRBV28 with TRBJ1-6; D is ambiguous. The sample was peripheral blood, taken 28 days after the second AZD1222 dose. The origin of this receptor is an adult who received the AZD1222 COVID-19 vaccine. The CDR3 DNA is TGTGCCAGCAGTTTATTAACAGCCCAGCGGCTACCCCTCCACTTT. The encoded protein is CASSLLTAQRLPLHF.